A selection of T cell receptor beta chains follows, all from one sample in a study of PD-1 blockade in classical Hodgkin lymphoma. Here immunoSEQ multiplex PCR was the method, and the copy in TCRdb shows in-frame clones only, minus some. This table holds roughly 45,000 clones, around 72% found once. The material was peripheral blood mononuclear cells (PBMCs), obtained before the second cycle of nivolumab. These receptors originate from a human donor with classical Hodgkin lymphoma. CDR3s include the opening cysteine and the closing phenylalanine or tryptophan. The order of the fields is clone size, D gene, V gene, J gene, CDR3 DNA, CDR3 protein. D genes are given only for firm matches. Clone size is shown for a subset of rows, as once, few, many or a class of expanded clone.

.	.	TRBV28	TRBJ2-5	TGTGCCAGCACCGGTGAGACCCAGTACTTC	CASTGETQYF
once	.	TRBV7-8	TRBJ2-3	TGTGCCAGCAGCTTAGCGCTACTGGTTGCCCGGGAGACAGCGGATACGCAGTATTTT	CASSLALLVARETADTQYF
medium-sized	.	TRBV7-2	TRBJ1-1	TGTGCCAGCAATCAAGGGGGCACTGAAGCTTTCTTT	CASNQGGTEAFF
.	TRBD2	TRBV30	TRBJ2-7	TGTGCCTGGAGCCTAGCGGGAGGTTACGAGCAGTACTTC	CAWSLAGGYEQYF
.	TRBD1	TRBV14	TRBJ2-1	TGTGCCAGCAGCAAGGGGACAGATCGTTACAATGAGCAGTTCTTC	CASSKGTDRYNEQFF
.	.	TRBV10-1	TRBJ1-6	TGCGCCAGCATTCAGGGTGGTAGCTCACCCCTCCACTTT	CASIQGGSSPLHF
.	.	TRBV5-1	TRBJ2-2	TGCGCCAGCAGCTTGTTAAGTGGGACCGGGGAGCTGTTTTTT	CASSLLSGTGELFF
few	TRBD1	TRBV6-5	TRBJ1-1	TGTGCCAGCAGTTATAGGGGGCGGAACACTGAAGCTTTCTTT	CASSYRGRNTEAFF
few	.	TRBV25-1	TRBJ2-3	TGTGCCAGCAGTGAACAGCGGCCTTCCACAGATACGCAGTATTTT	CASSEQRPSTDTQYF
.	.	TRBV5-6	TRBJ1-2	TGTGCCAGCAGCTCGCTGGTAAAGGGATTCTATGGCTACACCTTC	CASSSLVKGFYGYTF
few	TRBD2	TRBV19	TRBJ2-3	TGTGCCAGTAGTCTCGCTAGCGGGGGTATAGATACGCAGTATTTT	CASSLASGGIDTQYF
medium-sized	.	TRBV7-6	TRBJ2-1	TGTGCCAGCAGTTTAGATACGGGGTCTTACAATGAGCAGTTCTTC	CASSLDTGSYNEQFF
.	.	TRBV30	TRBJ2-1	TGTGCCTGGAGTACCGGTCGGGCCGGGACCACATACAATGAGCAGTTCTTC	CAWSTGRAGTTYNEQFF
.	TRBD1	TRBV27	TRBJ2-7	TGTGCCAGCAGTGCGCCCGGGACAGGGTACGAGCAGTACTTC	CASSAPGTGYEQYF
.	.	TRBV28	TRBJ1-1	TGTGCCAGCAGTCCGGGGGCATTGAACACTGAAGCTTTCTTT	CASSPGALNTEAFF
.	.	TRBV6-1	TRBJ1-5	TGTGCCAGCAGTGAAGGGACAGTTAGCAATCAGCCCCAGCATTTT	CASSEGTVSNQPQHF
few	.	TRBV7-9	TRBJ2-1	TGTGCCAGCAGCTCTCACTTTCCCTCGGAGCAGTTCTTC	CASSSHFPSEQFF
.	.	TRBV28	TRBJ1-4	TGTGCCAGCAGTTCCGCTGCAGGGCCTAATGAAAAACTGTTTTTT	CASSSAAGPNEKLFF
.	TRBD1	TRBV5-4	TRBJ2-7	TGTGCCAGCAGCTTGGGTGCAGGGGGCTACGAGCAGTACTTC	CASSLGAGGYEQYF
few	.	TRBV12-5	TRBJ1-5	TGTGCTAGTGGTTTGGTACCGGTCAATCAGCCCCAGCATTTT	CASGLVPVNQPQHF
.	TRBD2	TRBV11-2	TRBJ2-3	TGTGCCAGCAGCGCCAGGCGGGGGAGCACAGATACGCAGTATTTT	CASSARRGSTDTQYF
.	TRBD1	TRBV9	TRBJ2-7	TGTGCCAGCAGCCCTCGGACAGGGGCCTCCTCCTACGAGCAGTACTTC	CASSPRTGASSYEQYF
few	.	TRBV4-1	TRBJ1-2	TGCGCCAGCAGCCAAGACCAAGGCTATGGCTACACCTTC	CASSQDQGYGYTF
.	TRBD2	TRBV4-2	TRBJ2-7	TGTGCCAGCAGCTCCGGACTAGAATACTACGAGCAGTACTTC	CASSSGLEYYEQYF
.	.	TRBV28	TRBJ1-2	TGTGCCAGCAGTCCAAACAGGGAGTATGGCTACACCTTC	CASSPNREYGYTF
.	.	TRBV10-2	TRBJ1-2	TGCGCCAGCAGTGAGTCGCAGGGCCCTAACTATGGCTACACCTTC	CASSESQGPNYGYTF
.	.	TRBV7-2	TRBJ1-3	TGTGCCAGCAGCTTAGCTCAGAGCTCTGGAAACACCATATATTTT	CASSLAQSSGNTIYF
.	TRBD2	TRBV9	TRBJ2-3	TGTGCCAGCAGCGGGGCGGGAGGGATCACAGATACGCAGTATTTT	CASSGAGGITDTQYF
.	.	TRBV5-6	TRBJ1-4	TGTGCCAGCAGCCCCACAGGAGAAGAAAAACTGTTTTTT	CASSPTGEEKLFF
.	.	TRBV28	TRBJ1-1	TGTGCCAGCACCGCGGTAGGCGCTGAAGCTTTCTTT	CASTAVGAEAFF
.	.	TRBV4-1	TRBJ2-5	TGCGCCAGCAGCCAATTGGACCAGTCACAGACCCAGTACTTC	CASSQLDQSQTQYF
.	.	TRBV19	TRBJ2-7	TGTGCCTCCTCACCGACAGGAATAGGCGAGCAGTACTTC	CASSPTGIGEQYF
.	.	TRBV7-2	TRBJ1-2	TGTGCCAGCAGCTCGGATAGGGGGAGAGTCTATGGCTACACCTTC	CASSSDRGRVYGYTF
.	.	TRBV4-1	TRBJ1-2	TGCGCCAGCAGCGACGGTCAGGGGATAAACTATGGCTACACCTTC	CASSDGQGINYGYTF
few	.	TRBV30	TRBJ2-1	TGTGCCTGGAGTCTACAGGGTGATGAGCAGTTCTTC	CAWSLQGDEQFF
few	.	TRBV19	TRBJ2-1	TGTGCCAGTAGTTTGACAGATTTCTCGAGTGAGCAGTTCTTC	CASSLTDFSSEQFF
few	.	TRBV6-5	TRBJ1-3	TGTGCCAGCAGTTACGGCGGGACGGTTGGAAACACCATATATTTT	CASSYGGTVGNTIYF
.	TRBD2	TRBV9	TRBJ2-3	TGTGCCAGCAGCCAGTTGGGGGAGGGCCCGACAGATACGCAGTATTTT	CASSQLGEGPTDTQYF
few	.	TRBV9	TRBJ1-1	TGTGCCAGCAGCGTGGGGACCGCGGACCCTGAAGCTTTCTTT	CASSVGTADPEAFF
.	.	TRBV7-6	TRBJ2-3	TGTGCCAGCAGCTTCCTCGGGGTAGGGAAACTCACAGATACGCAGTATTTT	CASSFLGVGKLTDTQYF
.	.	TRBV21-1	TRBJ1-5	TGTGCCAGCAGCATCGATAGGGCCCGGGACAGGCCTATTAATCAGCCCCAGCATTTT	CASSIDRARDRPINQPQHF
once	.	TRBV29-1	TRBJ2-2	TGCAGCGTTGAAAAGTTTCCGAACACCGGGGAGCTGTTTTTT	CSVEKFPNTGELFF
.	.	TRBV6-1	TRBJ1-5	TGTGCCAGCAGTGGTACCGGGGGGAATCAGCCCCAGCATTTT	CASSGTGGNQPQHF
.	.	TRBV2	TRBJ2-1	TGTGCCAGGGCAGAAATACAGACAGTTGGGAATGAGCAGTTCTTC	CARAEIQTVGNEQFF
few	.	TRBV25-1	TRBJ1-2	TGTGCCAGCAGTGAAACGAGGGGCGGCCCTAACTATGGCTACACCTTC	CASSETRGGPNYGYTF
.	.	TRBV19	TRBJ2-1	TGTGCCAGTAGTATAGCACAGTGGGTGGAGAATGAGCAGTTCTTC	CASSIAQWVENEQFF
.	.	TRBV4-2	TRBJ1-1	TGTGCCAGCAGCCAAGGATCGGCGGCAGGGAACACTGAAGCTTTCTTT	CASSQGSAAGNTEAFF
.	.	TRBV6-5	TRBJ2-7	TGTGCCAGCAGTTACTCTGGGGCATACGAGCAGTACTTC	CASSYSGAYEQYF
.	TRBD1	TRBV7-9	TRBJ1-2	TGTGCCAGCAGCTTAGTGGGACAGATCGCAAGAGGCTACACCTTC	CASSLVGQIARGYTF
.	.	TRBV30	TRBJ1-1	TGTGCCTACGGCAGAATCAACACTGAAGCTTTCTTT	CAYGRINTEAFF
few	.	TRBV28	TRBJ1-5	TGTGCCAGCAGTCGGGTCAGGTCGGGGGGTTATAGCAATCAGCCCCAGCATTTT	CASSRVRSGGYSNQPQHF
once	TRBD1	TRBV25-1	TRBJ2-1	TGTGCCAGCAGTGAGGGACAGGGTGGCAATGAGCAGTTCTTC	CASSEGQGGNEQFF
once	.	TRBV30	TRBJ1-5	TGTGCCTGGAGTGATTATAGCAATCAGCCCCAGCATTTT	CAWSDYSNQPQHF
.	.	TRBV29-1	TRBJ1-2	TGCAGCGCTCCCTGGACAGAAGACTATGGCTACACCTTC	CSAPWTEDYGYTF
.	.	TRBV19	TRBJ2-1	TGTGCCAGTAGACAAGCGGGCAAATTGAACAATGAGCAGTTCTTC	CASRQAGKLNNEQFF
.	TRBD1	TRBV10-3	TRBJ1-4	TGTGCCATCAGCTTACAGGGGTCAACTAATGAAAAACTGTTTTTT	CAISLQGSTNEKLFF